The 14 T cell receptor beta chains below come from one sample, sequenced in a study of blood T cells in healthy people across ages (dated by TCRdb to the mid-2010s). Libraries were made using 5' RACE. Sequencing was carried out with an Illumina HiSeq 2500. A second PCR of roughly 7 to 11 cycles was performed with a sample-barcoded 5' primer and a J-beta primer mix. TCRdb passed the public sequencing reads through fastp at Q25 and MiXCR, retaining productive beta sequences. When rows share a CDR3 protein, they turn into one entry using the most common DNA and genes. This sample lists 650,000 to 1,000,000 distinct CDR3 sequences; roughly 35% were detected once. The ten largest make up around 13% of the sample. Material for sequencing was blood. Receptors were obtained from a man younger than 30 in good health.

The chain uses TRBV4-1 and TRBJ1-3; 7 bases line up with TRBD1. The CDR3 sequence is 14 residues long. The V gene end was trimmed by 1 base and the J gene end by 3 bases; junction bases not matched to a gene: 0. Germline-derived CDR1 and CDR2 are MGHRA and YSYEKL. The CDR3 region has the DNA TGCGCCAGCAGCCAAGGGGACAGTGGAAACACCATATATTTT. This encodes CASSQGDSGNTIYF.

Concerning this clonotype: A much larger clone lies a single base off, so this may be a read error. The chain links TRBV5-6 to TRBJ2-5; possibly TRBD2 for D (5 bases). CDR3 length: 12 residues. V was pared by 5 bases and J by 7 bases, with 12 bases between. Germline V lookup: CDR1 SGHDT, CDR2 YYEEEE. The CDR3 region is CASRTAGGTQYF. For the CDR3, the DNA is TGTGCCAGCAGGACCGCCGGAGGGACCCAGTACTTC.

Remarks on this clonotype: A read error may explain this, as a much larger clone is one base away. The chain uses TRBV4-3 and TRBJ2-5, with 7 bases aligning to TRBD2. V was clipped by 4 bases and J by 5 bases; unmatched bases: 10. The CDR3 spans 15 residues. Germline CDR1 is LGHNA and CDR2 is YSLEER. The CDR3 here is CASSPQGRGWETQYF. The CDR3 DNA reads TGCGCCAGCAGCCCCCAAGGGCGGGGGTGGGAGACCCAGTACTTC.

This clonotype was counted many times. The chain couples TRBV20-1 to TRBJ2-7; unclear D gene. Trimming removed 6 bases from V and 2 bases from J, with 8 bases in between. The germline V gene has CDR1 DFQATT and CDR2 SNEGSKA (reference sequence). This CDR3 comprises 11 residues. This CDR3 reads CSARMAYEQYF. Here the CDR3 DNA reads TGCAGTGCGAGAATGGCCTACGAGCAGTACTTC.

This clonotype was picked up many times. The chain has TRBV4-2 and TRBJ2-3, with 9 bases fitting TRBD2. This CDR3 has 16 residues. The junction had 5 bases not matched to a gene; V was cut back by 0 bases and J by 4 bases. Germline V gene sequence: CDR1 LGHNA, CDR2 YNFKEQ. The CDR3 region has the DNA TGTGCCAGCAGCCAAGAGCTAGCGGGGTTATCAGATACGCAGTATTTT. Translated: CASSQELAGLSDTQYF.

This clonotype was seen ten or more times. V is TRBV4-2 and J is TRBJ1-2, with 10 bases that match TRBD1. CDR1 LGHNA and CDR2 YNFKEQ come from the germline V gene. V dropped 6 bases and J dropped 2; count of bases not matched to a gene: 0. CDR3 size: 13 residues. DNA of the CDR3: TGTGCCAGCAGGGGACAGGGGAACTATGGCTACACCTTC. This translates into CASRGQGNYGYTF.

The V call is TRBV30, the J call TRBJ1-5; D might be TRBD1 (5 bases). The germline CDR1 and CDR2 sequences are GTSNPN and SVGIG (reference sequence). The CDR3 loop spans 15 amino acids. V lost 3 bases to trimming and J lost 3 bases, with 15 bases between them. The CDR3 loop is CAWRGRDAYNQPQHF. The CDR3 region has the DNA TGTGCCTGGAGGGGCCGGGACGCCTACAATCAGCCCCAGCATTTT.

A note on this clonotype: Since a much larger clone is just one base distant, this may be a read error. The V call is TRBV10-3, the J call TRBJ2-5; 9 bases are shared with TRBD2. The CDR3 has 15 residues. CDR1 ENHRY and CDR2 SYGVKD come from the germline V gene. In DNA, the CDR3 is TGTGCCGTCAGTGCCGCGGGGGGGAGAAAAGAGACCCAGTACTTC. Protein product: CAVSAAGGRKETQYF.

This clonotype has only a few counts. The V gene is TRBV28, the J gene TRBJ1-5; possibly TRBD1 for D (6 bases). The CDR3 is 15 amino acids. V was cut by 7 bases and J by 3 bases, with 16 bases left in between. The germline V gene encodes CDR1 MDHEN and CDR2 SYDVKM. The CDR3 nucleotides read TGTGCCAGCACCATGACAGGAAGCTACAATCAGCCCCAGCATTTT. It encodes CASTMTGSYNQPQHF.

The J gene is TRBJ2-1, the V gene TRBV29-1, with 13 positions matching TRBD2. Germline V gene sequence: CDR1 SQVTM, CDR2 ANQGSEA. Trimming removed 4 bases from V and 7 bases from J; junction bases left unmatched: 10. CDR3 length equals 16 residues. This CDR3 reads CSVAGLAGAPGNEQFF. The CDR3 bases are TGCAGCGTTGCCGGACTAGCGGGGGCCCCCGGGAATGAGCAGTTCTTC.

The chain has TRBV6-2 or TRBV6-3 and TRBJ2-4; 9 bases are a match to TRBD1. The DNA end favors TRBJ2-7, so the J call may be wrong. Germline values: CDR1 MNHEY, CDR2 SVGEGT. This CDR3 has 15 residues. The CDR3 region is CASSNPGTGFHEQYF. The DNA of the CDR3 is TGTGCCAGCAGTAATCCCGGGACAGGGTTCCACGAGCAGTACTTC.

V is TRBV4-3 and J is TRBJ2-7; D unresolved. CDR1 is LGHNA, CDR2 YSLEER, per germline. The V end lost 0 bases, the J end lost 7 bases, and 13 bases lay between the germline ends. The CDR3 loop spans 14 amino acids. The CDR3 nucleotides read TGCGCCAGCAGCCAAGAAGACACTCTAGGAGAGCAGTACTTC. It is translated as CASSQEDTLGEQYF.

This sequence joins TRBV5-6 and TRBJ2-3; 10 positions match TRBD1. This CDR3 comprises 16 residues. Germline V gene data show CDR1 as SGHDT and CDR2 as YYEEEE. Unmatched junction bases numbered 6, after V lost 5 bases and J lost 0 bases. The CDR3 loop reads CASSTGTGVSTDTQYF. CDR3 in DNA: TGTGCCAGCAGTACCGGGACAGGGGTTAGCACAGATACGCAGTATTTT.

This clonotype turned up a few times. The genes are TRBV6-5 and TRBJ2-5; maybe TRBD2 (6 bases). V was clipped by 2 bases and J by 5 bases, with 15 bases between them. The CDR3 has 15 residues. CDR1 and CDR2 (germline): MNHEY, SVGAGI. CDR3 DNA sequence: TGTGCCAGCAGTTACGTGGGACTCCCGGCGGAGACCCAGTACTTC. The encoded protein is CASSYVGLPAETQYF.